Listed below are T cell receptor beta chains from one sample, sequenced in a study of identical twins. TCRdb reanalysed the 5' RACE reads using MiXCR and keeps one entry per CDR3 protein. Among 1.5 million to 2 million distinct CDR3 sequences, about 32% were seen once, and the ten largest hold 0.25% to 0.3%. Sequences were obtained from cord blood. The receptor source for this set is a newborn girl in good health. The CDR3 runs from the conserved cysteine through the conserved F or W. The D gene is left open where the match is weak. Not every row has a clone size; where given, it reads once, few, many or a size class.

J gene	V gene	D gene	clone size	CDR3 DNA	CDR3 protein
TRBJ2-3	TRBV10-2	NA	NA	TGCGCCAGCAGTGACTTCCGGGACACAAGCACAGATACGCAGTATTTT	CASSDFRDTSTDTQYF
TRBJ1-6	TRBV9	TRBD1	few	TGTGCCAGCAGCGTAGGCGGACAGGCCTATAATTCACCCCTCCACTTT	CASSVGGQAYNSPLHF
TRBJ1-2	TRBV7-8	NA	few	TGTGCCAGCGGGGCAGGGGTCGGCTACACCTTC	CASGAGVGYTF
TRBJ1-1	TRBV5-1	NA	NA	TGCGCCAGCAGCCTGCCCGGGGGCTTAACTGAAGCTTTCTTT	CASSLPGGLTEAFF
TRBJ1-2	TRBV28	TRBD1	NA	TGTGCCAGCAGGGACAACAGGGGGAAGGGTGGCTACACCTTC	CASRDNRGKGGYTF
TRBJ2-5	TRBV4-1	TRBD2	few	TGCGCCAGCAGCCAAGATGCTAGCGGGGTCCGGACCCAGTACTTC	CASSQDASGVRTQYF
TRBJ2-7	TRBV6-1	TRBD2	NA	TGTGCCAGCAGTGTGACCTACGGACTAGCGGGACAATACGAGCAGTACTTC	CASSVTYGLAGQYEQYF
TRBJ1-2	TRBV7-2	NA	few	TGTGCCAGCAGCTTAGTGGCGGGTCCTAACTATAGCTACACCTTC	CASSLVAGPNYSYTF
TRBJ1-1	TRBV7-6	NA	NA	TGTGCCAGCAGCTCAGGATACCTCACTGAAGCTTTCTTT	CASSSGYLTEAFF
TRBJ2-1	TRBV30	NA	NA	TGTGCCTGGAGAGGCAATCAGGGCAGGAATGAGCAGTTCTTC	CAWRGNQGRNEQFF
TRBJ1-1	TRBV12-3/TRBV12-4	NA	few	TGTGCCAGCAGTTTAGGGGTAGCTTTCTTT	CASSLGVAFF
TRBJ1-5	TRBV12-3/TRBV12-4	NA	NA	TGTGCCAGCGCTCGGACAAACGAGAGGAGCAATCAGCCCCAGCATTTT	CASARTNERSNQPQHF
TRBJ2-1	TRBV4-2	TRBD2	many	TGTGCCAGCAGCAGGGGACTAGCCGGCGACAATGAGCAGTTCTTC	CASSRGLAGDNEQFF
TRBJ2-7	TRBV3-1	TRBD2	NA	TGTGCCAGCAGCCAAGGCGGGACTAGCGGGAGAGAGTACTTC	CASSQGGTSGREYF
TRBJ1-1	TRBV3-1	NA	NA	TGTGCCAGCAGCCACTCCGGACGGACTGAAGCTTTCTTT	CASSHSGRTEAFF
TRBJ2-3	TRBV3-1	TRBD1	NA	TGTGCCAGCAGCCGGACAGGGTCGGCAGATACGCAGTATTTT	CASSRTGSADTQYF
TRBJ2-3	TRBV12-3/TRBV12-4	NA	NA	TGTGCCAGCAGTTTAGGGGGACTTAGCCGCGGAGATACGCAGTATTTT	CASSLGGLSRGDTQYF
TRBJ2-4	TRBV12-3/TRBV12-4	TRBD1	NA	TGTGCCAGCAGTTCGGGACAGAGGTTGACCAAAAACATTCAGTACTTC	CASSSGQRLTKNIQYF
TRBJ2-3	TRBV11-1	TRBD2	NA	TGTGCCAGCAGCCGAAGCGGGAGGGCCGCGACAGATACGCAGTATTTT	CASSRSGRAATDTQYF
TRBJ2-1	TRBV9	TRBD2	few	TGTGCCAGCAGCGTAGGACTAGCGGGAGGTGGTAGCAATGAGCAGTTCTTC	CASSVGLAGGGSNEQFF
TRBJ1-1	TRBV12-3/TRBV12-4	NA	few	TGTGCCAGCAGTTTATCCCTCTTGGGTGAAGCTTTCTTT	CASSLSLLGEAFF
TRBJ1-5	TRBV7-2	TRBD1	few	TGTGCCAGCAGCTTATACGGGACAGGTAGCAATCAGCCCCAGCATTTT	CASSLYGTGSNQPQHF
TRBJ1-1	TRBV7-6	NA	few	TGTGCCAGCAGCCCTGTCCAGGGACGTTTCATGAACACTGAAGCTTTCTTT	CASSPVQGRFMNTEAFF
TRBJ2-7	TRBV2	NA	few	TGTGCCCCCGGCCGCCGGAACTACGAGCAGTACTTC	CAPGRRNYEQYF
TRBJ2-1	TRBV19	TRBD2	few	TGTGCCAGCAGCATTAGCGGGGGTTCCTACAATGAGCAGTTCTTC	CASSISGGSYNEQFF
TRBJ2-1	TRBV24-1	NA	once	TGTGCCACCAGTGATAACTCCGGGGGGAGGGGGGAGCAGTTCTTC	CATSDNSGGRGEQFF
TRBJ1-2	TRBV6-5	NA	many	TGTGCCAGCAGTTACGATGGCTACACCTTC	CASSYDGYTF
TRBJ2-3	TRBV11-1	TRBD2	few	TGTGCCAGCAGCCCCCGGCTAGCGGGTCGTTACACAGATACGCAGTATTTT	CASSPRLAGRYTDTQYF
TRBJ2-3	TRBV12-3/TRBV12-4	TRBD2	many	TGTGCCAGCAGTTCTTTAGCGGGAGGAGTCACAGATACGCAGTATTTT	CASSSLAGGVTDTQYF
TRBJ2-2	TRBV5-1	TRBD2	NA	TGCGCCAGCAGCCGCTCTAGCGGTCTAATTGTGGAGCTGTTTTTT	CASSRSSGLIVELFF
TRBJ2-1	TRBV28	NA	NA	TGTGCCAGCAGTCTCCTTGGGGGTAACCTAAGGGATGAGCAGTTCTTC	CASSLLGGNLRDEQFF
TRBJ2-4	TRBV20-1	NA	few	TGCAGTGCTAGAGCCTATTACAAAAACATTCAGTACTTC	CSARAYYKNIQYF
TRBJ1-1	TRBV19	NA	NA	TGTGCCAGTAGTATGGTAGAGGGGATAGAGGAAGCTTTCTTT	CASSMVEGIEEAFF
TRBJ2-1	TRBV20-1	NA	NA	TGCAGTGCTAGCGGGGTCTACAATGAGCAGTTCTTC	CSASGVYNEQFF
TRBJ1-2	TRBV7-9	TRBD1	few	TGTGCCAGCAGCTTCCGACAGGGTGAGGCTGGCTACACCTTC	CASSFRQGEAGYTF
TRBJ2-3	TRBV4-1	TRBD2	few	TGCGCCAGCAGGTTCGGGGCGGGAGGGCCGACAGATACGCAGTATTTT	CASRFGAGGPTDTQYF
TRBJ2-1	TRBV7-2	NA	NA	TGTGCCAGCAGCTTAGGACAGAGGATTATGTACAATGAGCAGTTCTTC	CASSLGQRIMYNEQFF
TRBJ1-2	TRBV14	NA	NA	TGTGCCAGCAGCCCGGGAGGGTGGAACCCCCATAACTATGGCTACACCTTC	CASSPGGWNPHNYGYTF
TRBJ1-5	TRBV6-5	TRBD1	NA	TGTGCCAGCCAATCTGCCCGGACAGGACGGCCCCAGCATTTT	CASQSARTGRPQHF
TRBJ1-2	TRBV21-1	NA	NA	TGTGCCAGCAGCAATGGGGGACGATTCAACTATGGCTACACCTTC	CASSNGGRFNYGYTF
TRBJ1-2	TRBV20-1	NA	many	TGCAGTGCTATATACTATGGCTACACCTTC	CSAIYYGYTF
TRBJ1-1	TRBV5-1	NA	few	TGCGCCAGCAGCGGGGGACACCTTGAAGCTTTCTTT	CASSGGHLEAFF
TRBJ2-7	TRBV5-1	TRBD2	many	TGCGCCAGCAGCTTTCTAGCGGGCGAGCAGTACTTC	CASSFLAGEQYF
TRBJ2-2	TRBV7-6	TRBD2	NA	TGTGCCAGCAGCTTCCTAAGCGGGAGAACGAACACCGGGGAGCTGTTTTTT	CASSFLSGRTNTGELFF
TRBJ2-7	TRBV20-1	TRBD2	few	TGCAGTGCTGATAGCGGGGGGGCCGCCTACGAGCAGTACTTC	CSADSGGAAYEQYF
TRBJ1-1	TRBV10-3	NA	NA	TGTGCCATCGGTGGAGGGGCCATGAACACTGAAGCTTTCTTT	CAIGGGAMNTEAFF